The 9 T cell receptor beta chains below all came from one sample that was sequenced in a study of prognosis after radiotherapy for stage I lung cancer (dated by TCRdb to the early 2020s). TCRdb shows the sequencer as Illumina HiSeq 3000. Two rounds of multiplex PCR were used to amplify the TCR beta CDR3 region from genomic DNA. The first PCR round used primers specific to each TRBV and TRBJ gene, and the primer sequences were filed in Chinese patent CN105087789A. TCRdb applied fastp at Q25 and MiXCR to the public reads, then kept only in-frame beta chains. Here each entry gathers all rows of one CDR3 protein and keeps the most common genes and DNA. This sample gives about 35,000 distinct CDR3 sequences in total; less than 40% of them show up just once. 16% of the sample is taken by the ten largest. Sequences were derived from PBMCs, sampled before or after stereotactic body radiation therapy (not recorded which). The receptor set was obtained from a donor over 45 with non-small cell lung cancer.

Ten or more counts support this clonotype. CDR3 DNA: TGCGCCAGCAGCCTGCTAAGACTAGCGGGGGACAATGAGCAGTTCTTC. Its protein is CASSLLRLAGDNEQFF. The V gene is TRBV4-1, the J gene TRBJ2-1; 12 positions agree with TRBD2. J gave up 5 bases and V 4 bases, and 6 bases lay outside the gene matches. Germline loops: CDR1 MGHRA, CDR2 YSYEKL. The CDR3 covers 16 residues.

This clonotype was counted a few times. It may be a read error: a sequence one base away is much more abundant. V and J are TRBV6-5 and TRBJ2-7; D gene unclear. V lost 0 bases to trimming and J lost 0 bases, with 9 bases between them. The CDR3 spans 15 residues. Germline loops: CDR1 MNHEY, CDR2 SVGAGI. In DNA, the CDR3 is TGTGCCAGCAGTTACTCGCTCCGGTCCTCCTACGAGCAGTACTTC. Translating gives CASSYSLRSSYEQYF.

The table lists this clonotype with many counts. The chain combines TRBV3-1 with TRBJ2-3; the match to TRBD2 covers 9 bases. The CDR3 loop spans 17 amino acids. In germline, CDR1 is LGHDT, CDR2 YNNKEL (reference sequence). V trimming: 3 bases; J trimming: 0 bases; junction bases outside the gene matches: 7. The CDR3 protein is CASSQALAGLSTDTQYF. Here the CDR3 DNA reads TGTGCCAGCAGCCAGGCTCTAGCGGGATTAAGCACAGATACGCAGTATTTT.

On this clonotype: Compared with germline, one end of the junction differs, possibly owing to a read error. This chain links TRBV11-2 with TRBJ2-2; D is unresolved. This CDR3 contains 15 residues. Germline V lookup: CDR1 SGHAT, CDR2 FQNNGV. CDR3: CASILTVPNTVELFF. The CDR3 nucleotides read TGTGCCAGCATACTGACGGTCCCGAACACCGTGGAGCTGTTTTTT.

This clonotype showed up just a few times. The chain couples TRBV30 to TRBJ2-5; D not resolved. Looked up from germline, CDR1 is GTSNPN and CDR2 is SVGIG (reference sequence). V lost 8 bases and J 4 bases, leaving 11 bases between the germline ends. The CDR3 consists of 11 residues. Here the CDR3 reads CARAERETQYF. The CDR3 coding sequence is TGTGCCCGGGCCGAGAGAGAGACCCAGTACTTC.

This sequence joins TRBV11-2 and TRBJ1-6; D gene unclear. The V gene lost 3 bases and the J gene lost 8 bases, with 8 bases spanning the gap. CDR1 is SGHAT, CDR2 FQNNGV, per germline. The CDR3 extends over 13 amino acids. In DNA, the CDR3 is TGTGCCAGCAGCTTCTTGGTGCATTCACCCCTCCACTTT. The encoded protein is CASSFLVHSPLHF.

The chain has TRBV19 and TRBJ2-2; D might be TRBD1 (5 bases). V was trimmed by 2 bases and J by 8 bases, leaving 18 bases between them. The CDR3 extends over 16 amino acids. Germline loops: CDR1 LNHDA, CDR2 SQIVND (reference sequence). CDR3 in amino acids: CASSIYGAGLEGELFF. Here the CDR3 DNA reads TGTGCCAGTAGTATATATGGGGCAGGGCTGGAAGGGGAGCTGTTTTTT.

The chain is built from TRBV5-1 and TRBJ2-3; TRBD1 is a possible D gene (6 bases). The CDR3 consists of 17 residues. Trimming cost V 4 bases and J 0 bases, with 18 bases left between them. Germline CDR1 reads SGHRS; CDR2 reads YFSETQ. The CDR3 DNA follows: TGCGCCAGCAGCCGTGACAGGTCCTTTGGGAGCACAGATACGCAGTATTTT. This translates into CASSRDRSFGSTDTQYF.

Of note for this clonotype: A far larger clone is one nucleotide away, so this likely arose from a read error. This sequence joins TRBV6-2 or TRBV6-3 and TRBJ1-1, with D tentatively TRBD1 (6 bases). Between the trimmed V and J ends, which lost 6 bases and 3 bases, there was a span of 11 bases. The germline CDR1 and CDR2 sequences are MNHEY and SVGEGT. This CDR3 is built from 13 residues. CDR3 region: CASRFYRDTEAFF. The CDR3 coding sequence is TGTGCCAGCAGATTCTACAGGGACACTGAAGCTTTCTTT.